This is a list of T cell receptor beta chains from one sample in a study of T cells in Graves' hyperthyroidism and ophthalmopathy. TCRdb reanalysed the multiplex PCR reads using MiXCR and keeps one entry per CDR3 protein. In the table there are approximately 300,000 distinct CDR3 sequences, around a fifth of which are singletons. The specimen was blood. All receptors derive from a man aged 45 to 65 with Graves' ophthalmopathy. CDR3s leave out the opening cysteine and the closing phenylalanine or tryptophan. Only some rows state a clone size, as once, few, many or a class for expanded clones.

clone_size | v_call | cdr3_aa
NA | TRBV28 | ASSSQRGSYNEQF
NA | TRBV7-9 | ASSLATNRDEQY
many | TRBV7-6 | ASSLDTRVAGPIYNEQF
many | TRBV3-1 | ASSLRTSRGQETQY
NA | TRBV5-1 | ASSLDTPKDIQY
NA | TRBV10-3 | AISESVGPTSTDTQY
NA | TRBV29-1 | SVELAGFYNEQF
few | TRBV27 | ASRRSLAGESEQF
NA | TRBV29-1 | SGHRSGILAGEGTDTQY
few | TRBV20-1 | SAWGNGPSSGNTIY
NA | TRBV9 | ASGSTVQNTEAF
many | TRBV3-1 | ASSATGTEAF
few | TRBV6-1 | ASSERASGSGNEQF
few | TRBV6-1 | ASRAMDRGNQPQH
NA | TRBV10-2 | ASGASGSGGELF
many | TRBV7-6 | ASSSDSNQETQY
many | TRBV20-1 | SARGTSRGHTEAF
few | TRBV28 | ASSLHSSYEQY
few | TRBV2 | ASSGTGGRTGELF
NA | TRBV6-2/TRBV6-3 | ASKSDRSSYEQY
many | TRBV29-1 | SVVGTEAF
many | TRBV28 | ASSSGFYEQY
many | TRBV2 | ASSETGVGEDNEQF
many | TRBV3-1 | ASSPSGRGNEQF
many | TRBV20-1 | SARDQSAGPYEQY
many | TRBV28 | ASRTPRTSGTYEQY
NA | TRBV20-1 | SARAADRGVNQPQH
many | TRBV27 | ASSPTTELYTQY
NA | TRBV6-1 | ASSERGSGRSFGETQY
few | TRBV28 | ASSPNIWGQGYEQY
NA | TRBV24-1 | ATSDSTGDTEAF
few | TRBV2 | ASRAQQGFYGYT
many | TRBV30 | AWSVSRTEAF
NA | TRBV6-2/TRBV6-3 | ASSYTPGLRNEQF
NA | TRBV5-4 | ASSLRVTSGRADTQY
NA | TRBV24-1 | ATSTPGTGGADTQY
NA | TRBV15 | ATSSEGVGTEAF
many | TRBV15 | ATSSSPGGNQPQH
many | TRBV5-1 | ASSTGTHRTYEQY
many | TRBV7-6 | ASSLTPSPAHDYGYT
NA | TRBV27 | ASSLSGRYEQY
many | TRBV5-1 | ASWETNTYNEQF
many | TRBV3-1 | ASSQGGQIHEQY
few | TRBV19 | ASSSRLDGPGNTIY
few | TRBV13 | ASSLGGGFRETQY
many | TRBV6-2/TRBV6-3 | ASGRVAGGELF
many | TRBV28 | ASSPGRGEQF